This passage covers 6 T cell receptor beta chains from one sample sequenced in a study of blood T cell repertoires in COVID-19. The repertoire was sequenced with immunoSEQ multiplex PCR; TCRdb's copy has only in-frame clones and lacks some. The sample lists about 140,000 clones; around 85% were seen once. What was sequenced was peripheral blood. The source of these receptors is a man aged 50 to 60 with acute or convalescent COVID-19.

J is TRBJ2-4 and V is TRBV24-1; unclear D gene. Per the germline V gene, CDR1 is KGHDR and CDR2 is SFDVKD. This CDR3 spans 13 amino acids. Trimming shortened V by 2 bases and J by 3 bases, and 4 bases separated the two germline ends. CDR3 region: CATSDSVKNIQYF. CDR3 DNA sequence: TGTGCCACCAGTGATTCCGTCAAAAACATTCAGTACTTC.

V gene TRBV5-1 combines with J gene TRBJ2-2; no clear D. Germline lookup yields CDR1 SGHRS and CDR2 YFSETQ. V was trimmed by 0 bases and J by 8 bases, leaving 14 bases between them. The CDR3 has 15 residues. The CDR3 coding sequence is TGCGCCAGCAGCTTGGACCCCATAGATGCTGGGGAGCTGTTTTTT. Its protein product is CASSLDPIDAGELFF.

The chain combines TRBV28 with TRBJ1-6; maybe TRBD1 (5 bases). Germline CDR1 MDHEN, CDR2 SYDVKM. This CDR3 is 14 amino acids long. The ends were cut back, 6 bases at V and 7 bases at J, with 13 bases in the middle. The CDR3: CASRETDSNSPLHF. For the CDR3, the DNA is TGTGCCAGCAGAGAGACAGACTCAAATTCACCCCTCCACTTT.

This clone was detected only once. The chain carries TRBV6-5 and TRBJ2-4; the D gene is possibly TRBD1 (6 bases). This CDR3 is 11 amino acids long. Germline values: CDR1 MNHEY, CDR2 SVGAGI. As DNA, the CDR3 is TGTGCAGTCCAGGGGCCGTCTATTCAGTACTTC. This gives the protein CAVQGPSIQYF.

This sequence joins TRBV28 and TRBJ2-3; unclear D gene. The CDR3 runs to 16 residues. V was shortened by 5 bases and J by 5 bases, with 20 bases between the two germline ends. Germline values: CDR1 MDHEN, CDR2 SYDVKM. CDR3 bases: TGTGCCAGCAGTCCCCCCACGGGTCCTCGCCAAGATACGCAGTATTTT. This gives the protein CASSPPTGPRQDTQYF.

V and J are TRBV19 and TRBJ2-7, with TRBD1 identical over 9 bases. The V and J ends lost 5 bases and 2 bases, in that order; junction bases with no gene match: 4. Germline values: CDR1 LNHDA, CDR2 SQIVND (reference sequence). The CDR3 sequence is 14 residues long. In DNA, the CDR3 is TGTGCCAGTAGTGAGGGACAGGGTACCTACGAGCAGTACTTC. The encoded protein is CASSEGQGTYEQYF.